This passage covers 14 T cell receptor beta chains from one sample sequenced in a study of blood T cell repertoires in COVID-19. Profiling relied on immunoSEQ multiplex PCR, and the TCRdb table lists in-frame clones only, not all of them. The sample yields hundreds of thousands of clones, 85% seen once. Sequenced material: peripheral blood. Receptor source: a human donor in a cohort sampled during active COVID-19.

The chain has TRBV5-1 and TRBJ2-2; 13 bases align to TRBD2. CDR1 is SGHRS and CDR2 is YFSETQ in the germline V gene. There are 17 residues in the CDR3. The trim removed 0 bases at V and 4 bases at J, leaving 3 bases unmatched. In DNA, the CDR3 is TGCGCCAGCAGCTTGGCCGGGACTAGCGGGGCCACCGGGGAGCTGTTTTTT. It is translated as CASSLAGTSGATGELFF.

The V gene is TRBV9, the J gene TRBJ2-1; D unresolved. The CDR3 extends over 9 amino acids. Trimming removed 7 bases at V and 10 bases at J, with 6 bases between. Germline V gives CDR1 SGDLS, CDR2 YYNGEE. The CDR3 spells CASREEQFF. As DNA, the CDR3 is TGTGCCAGCCGAGAGGAGCAGTTCTTC.

This sequence joins TRBV29-1 and TRBJ1-1; D is perhaps TRBD1 (5 bases). V shed 7 bases and J shed 7 bases, with 10 bases lying between them. The germline V gene encodes CDR1 SQVTM and CDR2 ANQGSEA. CDR3 length: 10 amino acids. CDR3 sequence reads: CSARQNEAFF. As DNA, the CDR3 is TGCAGCGCCAGACAGAATGAAGCTTTCTTT.

The chain has TRBV28 and TRBJ1-5; D is possibly TRBD1 (5 bases). Trimming took off 3 bases at V and 1 base at J, with 7 bases between the two ends. The length of the CDR3 is 14 residues. Germline CDR1 and CDR2: MDHEN and SYDVKM. In nucleotides, the CDR3 is TGTGCCAGCAGTTTCGCAGGGAGCAATCAGCCCCAGCATTTT. Translating it yields CASSFAGSNQPQHF. The variable domain in full, completed from reference TRBV28 and TRBJ1-5, reads DVKVTQSSRYLVKRTGEKVFLECVQDMDHENMFWYRQDPGLGLRLIYFSYDVKMKEKGDIPEGYSVSREKKERFSLILESASTNQTSMYLCASSFAGSNQPQHFGDGTRLSIL.

The genes are TRBV7-2 and TRBJ2-1; D might be TRBD2 (5 bases). V lost 3 bases to trimming and J lost 9 bases, with 12 bases between them. CDR1 SGHTA and CDR2 FQGNSA come from the germline V gene. This CDR3 is 13 amino acids long. The CDR3, as DNA: TGTGCCAGCAGCTTGGTGGGAGCCCCTGAGCAGTTCTTC. This codes for CASSLVGAPEQFF.

V and J are TRBV6-4 and TRBJ2-1, with D possibly matching TRBD2 (5 bases). Germline V gene data show CDR1 as MRHNA and CDR2 as SNTAGT. With 7 bases removed from V and 11 bases from J, the gap between germline ends came to 18 bases. The CDR3 consists of 13 residues. The CDR3 protein is CASTLSSSRKQFF. CDR3 in DNA: TGTGCCAGCACGCTTTCTAGCAGTCGCAAGCAGTTCTTC.

The J gene is TRBJ1-2, the V gene TRBV28, with unresolved D. Germline V CDR1 and CDR2: MDHEN, SYDVKM. With 7 bases removed from V and 4 bases from J, the gap between germline ends came to 16 bases. This CDR3 has 14 amino acids. CDR3 nucleotides: TGTGCCAGCAAGTCGGCGGGCTCCGGCTATGGCTACACCTTC. Amino acids: CASKSAGSGYGYTF.

This clone appeared a few times. The chain joins TRBV5-1 to TRBJ2-7, with D possibly matching TRBD2 (5 bases). Trimming cost V 4 bases and J 2 bases, with 10 bases left between them. The CDR3 is made up of 13 amino acids. CDR1 SGHRS and CDR2 YFSETQ come from the germline V gene. CDR3 in amino acids: CASSPGLAYEQYF. CDR3 coding DNA: TGCGCCAGCAGCCCCGGACTTGCCTACGAGCAGTACTTC.

J is TRBJ2-3 and V is TRBV30, with D perhaps matching TRBD2 (6 bases). This CDR3 contains 14 residues. CDR1 and CDR2 (germline): GTSNPN, SVGIG (reference sequence). V lost 3 bases and J 1 base, leaving 11 bases between the germline ends. CDR3 DNA: TGTGCCTGGAGCTGGGACTCCCGCACAGATACGCAGTATTTT. Translated, it gives CAWSWDSRTDTQYF. The entire variable domain, with the rest obtained from reference TRBV30 and TRBJ2-3, is as follows: SQTIHQWPATLVQPVGSPLSLECTVEGTSNPNLYWYRQAAGRGLQLLFYSVGIGQISSEVPQNLSASRPQDRQFILSSKKLLLSDSGFYLCAWSWDSRTDTQYFGPGTRLTVL.

This clone was seen many times. CDR3 protein: CASSLVGGPYTF. The CDR3 coding sequence is TGTGCCAGCAGCTTGGTAGGGGGTCCCTACACCTTC. This sequence joins TRBV5-4 and TRBJ1-2; possible D gene TRBD1, 6 bases. V lost 0 bases, J lost 10 bases, and 10 bases lay in between. CDR3 length: 12 amino acids. CDR1 and CDR2 (germline): SGHNT, YYREEE (reference sequence).

This clone has only one observation. The rearrangement joins TRBV28 to TRBJ2-1, with 8 nucleotides matching TRBD2. The CDR3 runs to 12 residues. V gave up 7 bases and J gave up 5 bases; unmatched junction bases: 1. The V gene's germline CDR1 is MDHEN and CDR2 SYDVKM. The CDR3 loop reads CASTSGHNEQFF. The CDR3 DNA is TGTGCCAGCACTAGCGGGCACAATGAGCAGTTCTTC.

In this sample, this clone turned up once. This chain uses TRBV7-2 with TRBJ2-2, with a possible D match to TRBD1 (5 bases). There are 17 residues in the CDR3. V dropped 1 base and J dropped 1 base, with 13 bases sitting between them. Germline loops: CDR1 SGHTA, CDR2 FQGNSA. The CDR3: CASSLEPPDRNTGELFF. Here the CDR3 DNA reads TGTGCCAGCAGCTTAGAACCTCCCGACAGGAACACCGGGGAGCTGTTTTTT.

The gene calls are TRBV4-1 and TRBJ2-2; D remains ambiguous. The CDR3 loop spans 14 amino acids. Germline CDR1 and CDR2: MGHRA and YSYEKL. The V end was cut by 0 bases, the J end by 5 bases, with 7 bases between. CDR3: CASSQDWRTGELFF. The DNA for the CDR3 is TGCGCCAGCAGCCAAGATTGGCGGACCGGGGAGCTGTTTTTT.

The rearrangement links TRBV5-1 to TRBJ2-7; D might be TRBD1 (6 bases). Trimming removed 0 bases from V and 9 bases from J, with 10 bases in between. Germline V gene sequence: CDR1 SGHRS, CDR2 YFSETQ. There are 12 residues in the CDR3. The CDR3 sequence is CASSLGQTGQYF. The CDR3 DNA sequence: TGCGCCAGCAGCTTGGGACAGACAGGGCAGTACTTC.